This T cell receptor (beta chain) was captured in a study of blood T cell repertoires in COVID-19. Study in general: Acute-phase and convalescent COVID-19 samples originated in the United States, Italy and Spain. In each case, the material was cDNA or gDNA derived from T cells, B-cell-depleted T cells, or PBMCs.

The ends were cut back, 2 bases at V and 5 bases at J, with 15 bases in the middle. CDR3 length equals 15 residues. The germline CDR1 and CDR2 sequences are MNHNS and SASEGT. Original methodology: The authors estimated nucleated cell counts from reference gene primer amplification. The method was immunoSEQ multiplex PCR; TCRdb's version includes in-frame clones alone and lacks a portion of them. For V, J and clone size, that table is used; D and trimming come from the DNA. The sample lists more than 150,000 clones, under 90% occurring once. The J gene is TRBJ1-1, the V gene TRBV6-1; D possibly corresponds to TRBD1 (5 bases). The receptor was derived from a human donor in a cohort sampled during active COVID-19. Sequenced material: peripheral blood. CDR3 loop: CASSELVREGTEAFF. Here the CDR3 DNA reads TGTGCCAGCAGTGAATTGGTCAGGGAAGGAACTGAAGCTTTCTTT.